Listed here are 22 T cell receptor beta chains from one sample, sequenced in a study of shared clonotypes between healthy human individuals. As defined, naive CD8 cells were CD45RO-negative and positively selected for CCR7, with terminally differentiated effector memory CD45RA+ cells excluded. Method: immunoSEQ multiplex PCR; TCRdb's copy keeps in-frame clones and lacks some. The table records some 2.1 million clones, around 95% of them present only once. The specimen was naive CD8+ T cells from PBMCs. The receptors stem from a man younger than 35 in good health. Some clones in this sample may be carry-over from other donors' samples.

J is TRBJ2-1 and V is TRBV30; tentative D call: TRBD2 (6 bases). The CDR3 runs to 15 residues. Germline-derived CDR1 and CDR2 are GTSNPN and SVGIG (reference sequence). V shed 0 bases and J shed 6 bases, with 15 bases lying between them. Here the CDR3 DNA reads TGTGCCTGGAGTGTACGTGGCGGGACGCCCAATGAGCAGTTCTTC. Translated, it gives CAWSVRGGTPNEQFF.

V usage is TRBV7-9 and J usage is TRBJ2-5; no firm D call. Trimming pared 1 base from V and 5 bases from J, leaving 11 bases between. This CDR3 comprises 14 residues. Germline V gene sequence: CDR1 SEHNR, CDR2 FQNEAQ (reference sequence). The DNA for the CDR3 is TGTGCCAGCAGCTTAGTCACGCAGCCCGAGACCCAGTACTTC. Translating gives CASSLVTQPETQYF.

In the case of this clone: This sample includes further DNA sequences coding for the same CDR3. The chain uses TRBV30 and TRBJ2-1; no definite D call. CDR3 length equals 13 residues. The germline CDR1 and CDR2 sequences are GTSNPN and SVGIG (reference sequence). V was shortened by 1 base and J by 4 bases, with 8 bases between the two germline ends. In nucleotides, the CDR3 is TGTGCCTGGAGTGGCCCGGATTACAATGAGCAGTTCTTC. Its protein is CAWSGPDYNEQFF. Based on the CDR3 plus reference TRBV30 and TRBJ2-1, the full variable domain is SQTIHQWPATLVQPVGSPLSLECTVEGTSNPNLYWYRQAAGRGLQLLFYSVGIGQISSEVPQNLSASRPQDRQFILSSKKLLLSDSGFYLCAWSGPDYNEQFFGPGTRLTVL.

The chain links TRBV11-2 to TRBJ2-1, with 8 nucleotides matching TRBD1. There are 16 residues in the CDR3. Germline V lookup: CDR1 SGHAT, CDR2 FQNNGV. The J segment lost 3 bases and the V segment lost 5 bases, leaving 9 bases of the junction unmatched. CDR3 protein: CASSTPGGFVYNEQFF. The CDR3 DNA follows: TGTGCCAGCAGCACCCCAGGGGGCTTCGTCTACAATGAGCAGTTCTTC.

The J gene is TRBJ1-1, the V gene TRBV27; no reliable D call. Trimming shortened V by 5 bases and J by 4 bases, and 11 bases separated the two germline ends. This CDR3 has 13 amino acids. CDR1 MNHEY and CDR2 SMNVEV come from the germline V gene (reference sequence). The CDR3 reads CASSPLLSTEAFF. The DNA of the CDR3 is TGTGCCAGCAGTCCCCTCCTCAGCACTGAAGCTTTCTTT.

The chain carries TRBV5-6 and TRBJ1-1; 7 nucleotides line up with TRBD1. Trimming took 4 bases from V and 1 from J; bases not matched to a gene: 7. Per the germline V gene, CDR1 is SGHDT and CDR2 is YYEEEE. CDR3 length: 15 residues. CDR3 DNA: TGTGCCAGCAGCCCGGGGACAGACTGGAACACTGAAGCTTTCTTT. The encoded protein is CASSPGTDWNTEAFF.

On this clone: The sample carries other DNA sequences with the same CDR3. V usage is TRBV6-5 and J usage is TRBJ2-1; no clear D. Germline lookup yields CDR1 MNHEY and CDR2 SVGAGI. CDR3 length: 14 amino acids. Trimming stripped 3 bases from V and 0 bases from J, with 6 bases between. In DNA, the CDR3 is TGTGCCAGCAGTTATTCCAGCTCCTACAATGAGCAGTTCTTC. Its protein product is CASSYSSSYNEQFF.

This chain's CDR3 is CASSLVIEVRWKGEQFF. In nucleotides, the CDR3 is TGTGCCAGCAGCTTAGTGATTGAGGTACGGTGGAAGGGTGAGCAGTTCTTC. The chain has TRBV11-2 and TRBJ2-1; unclear D gene. The ends were cut back, 1 base at V and 9 bases at J, with 22 bases in the middle. The CDR3 consists of 17 residues. Germline loops: CDR1 SGHAT, CDR2 FQNNGV. Looking up the rest from reference TRBV11-2 and TRBJ2-1 gives the full variable domain: EAGVAQSPRYKIIEKRQSVAFWCNPISGHATLYWYQQILGQGPKLLIQFQNNGVVDDSQLPKDRFSAERLKGVDSTLKIQPAKLEDSAVYLCASSLVIEVRWKGEQFFGPGTRLTVL.

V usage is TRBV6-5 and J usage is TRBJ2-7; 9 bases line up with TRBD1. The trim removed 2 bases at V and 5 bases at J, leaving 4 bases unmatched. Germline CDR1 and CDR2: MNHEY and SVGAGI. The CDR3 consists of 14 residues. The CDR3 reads CASSYARTGDEQYF. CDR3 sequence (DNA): TGTGCCAGCAGTTACGCACGGACAGGGGACGAGCAGTACTTC.

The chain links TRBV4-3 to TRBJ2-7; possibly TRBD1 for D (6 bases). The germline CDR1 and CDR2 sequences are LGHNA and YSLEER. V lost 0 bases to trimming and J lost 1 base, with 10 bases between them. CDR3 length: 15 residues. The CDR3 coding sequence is TGCGCCAGCAGCCAAGATACAGGGAGATCCTACGAGCAGTACTTC. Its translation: CASSQDTGRSYEQYF.

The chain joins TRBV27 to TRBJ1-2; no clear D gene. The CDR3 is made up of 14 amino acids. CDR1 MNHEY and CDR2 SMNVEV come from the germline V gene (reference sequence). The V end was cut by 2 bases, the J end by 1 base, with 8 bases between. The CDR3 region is CASSLRSVNYGYTF. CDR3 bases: TGTGCCAGCAGTTTAAGGTCGGTTAACTATGGCTACACCTTC.

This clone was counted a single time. DNA of the CDR3: TGCGCCAGCAGCTACCGGGGGAAAGACGAGCAGTACTTC. This translates into CASSYRGKDEQYF. The J gene is TRBJ2-7, the V gene TRBV5-1, with D tentatively TRBD2 (6 bases). CDR3 size: 13 residues. Germline lookup yields CDR1 SGHRS and CDR2 YFSETQ. Trimming removed 3 bases at V and 5 bases at J, with 12 bases between.

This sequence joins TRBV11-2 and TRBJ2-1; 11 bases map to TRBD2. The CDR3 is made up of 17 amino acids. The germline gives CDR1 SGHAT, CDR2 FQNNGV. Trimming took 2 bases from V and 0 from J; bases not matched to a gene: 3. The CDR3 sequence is CASSLIAGGISYNEQFF. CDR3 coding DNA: TGTGCCAGCAGCTTAATAGCGGGAGGGATCTCCTACAATGAGCAGTTCTTC. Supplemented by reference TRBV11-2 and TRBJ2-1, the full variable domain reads EAGVAQSPRYKIIEKRQSVAFWCNPISGHATLYWYQQILGQGPKLLIQFQNNGVVDDSQLPKDRFSAERLKGVDSTLKIQPAKLEDSAVYLCASSLIAGGISYNEQFFGPGTRLTVL.

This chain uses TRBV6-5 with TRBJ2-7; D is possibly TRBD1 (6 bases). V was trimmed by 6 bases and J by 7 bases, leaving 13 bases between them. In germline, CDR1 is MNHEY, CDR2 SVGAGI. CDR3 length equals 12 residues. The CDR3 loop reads CASSHGQPEQYF. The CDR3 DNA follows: TGTGCCAGCAGCCACGGACAGCCGGAGCAGTACTTC.

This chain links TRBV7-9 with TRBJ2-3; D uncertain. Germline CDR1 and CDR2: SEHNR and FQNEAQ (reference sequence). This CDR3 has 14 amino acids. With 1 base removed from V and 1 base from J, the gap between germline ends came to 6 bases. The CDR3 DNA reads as TGTGCCAGCAGCTTAGACCAGGGCACAGATACGCAGTATTTT. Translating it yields CASSLDQGTDTQYF.

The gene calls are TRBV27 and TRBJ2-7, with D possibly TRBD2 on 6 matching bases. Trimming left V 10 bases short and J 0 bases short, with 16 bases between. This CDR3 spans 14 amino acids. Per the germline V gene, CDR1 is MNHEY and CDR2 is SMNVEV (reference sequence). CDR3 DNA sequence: TGTGCCACCTCGTTAGCGGTGAGCTCCTACGAGCAGTACTTC. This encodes CATSLAVSSYEQYF.

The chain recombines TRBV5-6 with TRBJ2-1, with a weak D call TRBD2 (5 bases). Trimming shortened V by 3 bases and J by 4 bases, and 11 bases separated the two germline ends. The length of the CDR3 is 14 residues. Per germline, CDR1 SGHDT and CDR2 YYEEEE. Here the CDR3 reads CASSYGGGYNEQFF. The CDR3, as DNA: TGTGCCAGCAGCTACGGCGGAGGTTACAATGAGCAGTTCTTC.

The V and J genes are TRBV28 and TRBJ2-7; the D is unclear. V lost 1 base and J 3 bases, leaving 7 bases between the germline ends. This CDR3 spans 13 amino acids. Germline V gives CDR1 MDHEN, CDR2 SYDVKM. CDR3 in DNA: TGTGCCAGCAGTTTATTTAGAGACTACGAGCAGTACTTC. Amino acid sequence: CASSLFRDYEQYF.

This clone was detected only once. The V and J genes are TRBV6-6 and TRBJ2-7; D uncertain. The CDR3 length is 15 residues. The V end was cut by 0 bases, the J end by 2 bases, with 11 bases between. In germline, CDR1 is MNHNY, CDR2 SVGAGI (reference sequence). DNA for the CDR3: TGTGCCAGCAGTTACTCCGGGCCTGATGCCTACGAGCAGTACTTC. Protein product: CASSYSGPDAYEQYF.

The CDR3 nucleotides read TGTGCCAGCAGCTCAGGACTAGATAGGTATGAGCAGTTCTTC. It yields the protein CASSSGLDRYEQFF. This chain uses TRBV13 with TRBJ2-1, with TRBD2 matching 7 bases. V dropped 4 bases and J dropped 8; count of bases not matched to a gene: 8. Germline-derived CDR1 and CDR2 are PRHDT and FYEKMQ (reference sequence). The CDR3 has 14 residues.

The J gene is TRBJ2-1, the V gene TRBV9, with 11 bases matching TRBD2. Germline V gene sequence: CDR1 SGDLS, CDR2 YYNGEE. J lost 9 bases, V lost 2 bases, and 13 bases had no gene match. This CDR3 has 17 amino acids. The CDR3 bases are TGTGCCAGCAGCGTGCCTAGCGGGAGGACAAGTCAGGGTGAGCAGTTCTTC. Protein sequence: CASSVPSGRTSQGEQFF.

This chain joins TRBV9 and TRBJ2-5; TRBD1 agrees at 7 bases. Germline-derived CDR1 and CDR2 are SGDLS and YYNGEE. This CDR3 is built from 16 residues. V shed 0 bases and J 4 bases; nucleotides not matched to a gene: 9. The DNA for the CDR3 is TGTGCCAGCAGCGTAGTAGCCAGGGGGTTATCAGAGACCCAGTACTTC. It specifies CASSVVARGLSETQYF.